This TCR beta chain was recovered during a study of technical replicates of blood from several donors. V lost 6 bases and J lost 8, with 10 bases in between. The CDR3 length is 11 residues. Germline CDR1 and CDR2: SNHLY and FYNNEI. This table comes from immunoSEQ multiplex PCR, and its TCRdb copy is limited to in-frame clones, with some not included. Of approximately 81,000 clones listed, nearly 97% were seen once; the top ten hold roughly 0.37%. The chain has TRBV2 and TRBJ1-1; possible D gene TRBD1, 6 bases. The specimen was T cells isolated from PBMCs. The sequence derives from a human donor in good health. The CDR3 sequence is CASRSGAEAFF. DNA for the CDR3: TGTGCCAGCAGATCAGGGGCGGAAGCTTTCTTT.